This T cell receptor beta chain was obtained from a study of PD-1 blockade in mismatch repair-deficient tumors. Losses at the gene ends were 5 bases for V and 5 bases for J; bases not matched to a gene: 12. This CDR3 spans 16 amino acids. Per germline, CDR1 MNHNY and CDR2 SVGAGI (reference sequence). Data came from immunoSEQ multiplex PCR; TCRdb stores just in-frame clones and leaves some out. This sample has 60,000 to 65,000 clones, with about 91% found just once. Specimen: peripheral blood, collected 52 weeks after starting pembrolizumab. The TCR sequence derives from an adult with mismatch repair-deficient cancer. The J gene is TRBJ1-1, the V gene TRBV6-6, with 9 bases lining up with TRBD1. CDR3 protein: CASSPFTGGGRTEAFF. The CDR3 DNA is TGTGCCAGCAGTCCCTTTACAGGGGGCGGTAGGACTGAAGCTTTCTTT.